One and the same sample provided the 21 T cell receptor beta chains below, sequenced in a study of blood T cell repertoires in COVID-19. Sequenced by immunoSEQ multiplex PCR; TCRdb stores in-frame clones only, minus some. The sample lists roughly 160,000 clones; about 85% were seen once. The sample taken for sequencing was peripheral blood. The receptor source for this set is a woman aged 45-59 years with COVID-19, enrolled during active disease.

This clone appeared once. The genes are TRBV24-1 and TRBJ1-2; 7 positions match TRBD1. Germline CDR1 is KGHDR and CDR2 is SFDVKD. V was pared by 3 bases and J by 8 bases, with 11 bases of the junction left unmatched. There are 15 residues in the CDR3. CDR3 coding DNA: TGTGCCACCAGTGATGCCAGGGGGTCTCTAGAAGGCTACACCTTC. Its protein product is CATSDARGSLEGYTF.

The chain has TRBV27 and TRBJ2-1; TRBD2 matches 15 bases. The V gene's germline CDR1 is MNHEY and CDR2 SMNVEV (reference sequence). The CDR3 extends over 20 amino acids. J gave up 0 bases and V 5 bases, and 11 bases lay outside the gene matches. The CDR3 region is CASSPSPGLAGGRSYNEQFF. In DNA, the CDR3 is TGTGCCAGCAGTCCCTCTCCGGGACTAGCGGGGGGTCGCTCCTACAATGAGCAGTTCTTC.

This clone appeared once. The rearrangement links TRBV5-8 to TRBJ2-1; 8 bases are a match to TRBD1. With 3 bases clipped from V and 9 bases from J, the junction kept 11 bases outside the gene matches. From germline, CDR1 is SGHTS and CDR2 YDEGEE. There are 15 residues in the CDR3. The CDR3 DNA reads TGTGCCAGCAGCTCCGCGGACAGGGTATCTGGTGAGCAGTTCTTC. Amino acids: CASSSADRVSGEQFF. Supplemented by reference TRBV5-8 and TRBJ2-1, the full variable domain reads EAGVTQSPTHLIKTRGQQATLRCSPISGHTSVYWYQQALGLGLQFLLWYDEGEERNRGNFPPRFSGRQFPNYSSELNVNALELEDSALYLCASSSADRVSGEQFFGPGTRLTVL.

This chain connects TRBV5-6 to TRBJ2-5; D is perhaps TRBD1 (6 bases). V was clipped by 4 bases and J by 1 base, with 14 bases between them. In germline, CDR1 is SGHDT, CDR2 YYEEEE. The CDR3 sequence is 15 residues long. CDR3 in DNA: TGTGCCAGCAGCCTACCAGGGACACGCCAAGAGACCCAGTACTTC. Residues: CASSLPGTRQETQYF.

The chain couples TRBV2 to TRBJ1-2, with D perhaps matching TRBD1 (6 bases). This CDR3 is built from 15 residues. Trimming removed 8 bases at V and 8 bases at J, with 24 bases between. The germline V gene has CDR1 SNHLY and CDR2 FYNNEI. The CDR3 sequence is CASQGAGDDWGGYTF. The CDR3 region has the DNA TGTGCCAGCCAAGGGGCAGGGGACGATTGGGGCGGCTACACCTTC.

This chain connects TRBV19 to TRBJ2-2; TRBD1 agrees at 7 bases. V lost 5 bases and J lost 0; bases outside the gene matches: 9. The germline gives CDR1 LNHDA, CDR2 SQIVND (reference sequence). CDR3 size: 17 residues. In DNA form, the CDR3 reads TGTGCCAGTAGTGTGTGGTTCGGGACAGCGAACACCGGGGAGCTGTTTTTT. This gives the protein CASSVWFGTANTGELFF.

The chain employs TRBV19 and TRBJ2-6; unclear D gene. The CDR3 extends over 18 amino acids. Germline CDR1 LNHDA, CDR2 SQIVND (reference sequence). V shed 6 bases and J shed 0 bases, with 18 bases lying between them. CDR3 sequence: CASRAPHDTSSGANVLTF. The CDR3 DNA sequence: TGTGCCAGTAGGGCCCCTCACGACACAAGCTCTGGGGCCAACGTCCTGACTTTC.

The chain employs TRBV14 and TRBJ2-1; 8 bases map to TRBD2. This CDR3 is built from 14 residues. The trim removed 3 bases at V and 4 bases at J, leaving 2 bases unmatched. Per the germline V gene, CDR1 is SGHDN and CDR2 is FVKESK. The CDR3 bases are TGTGCCAGCAGCCATGGGACTAGATACAATGAGCAGTTCTTC. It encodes CASSHGTRYNEQFF.

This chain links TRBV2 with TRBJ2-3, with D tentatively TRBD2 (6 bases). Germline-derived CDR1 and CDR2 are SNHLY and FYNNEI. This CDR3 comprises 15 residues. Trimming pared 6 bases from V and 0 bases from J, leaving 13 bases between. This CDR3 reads CASSEGLTSTDTQYF. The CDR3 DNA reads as TGTGCCAGCAGCGAGGGACTGACTAGCACAGATACGCAGTATTTT. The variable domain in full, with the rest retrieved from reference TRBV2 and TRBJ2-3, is EPEVTQTPSHQVTQMGQEVILRCVPISNHLYFYWYRQILGQKVEFLVSFYNNEISEKSEIFDDQFSVERPDGSNFTLKIRSTKLEDSAMYFCASSEGLTSTDTQYFGPGTRLTVL.

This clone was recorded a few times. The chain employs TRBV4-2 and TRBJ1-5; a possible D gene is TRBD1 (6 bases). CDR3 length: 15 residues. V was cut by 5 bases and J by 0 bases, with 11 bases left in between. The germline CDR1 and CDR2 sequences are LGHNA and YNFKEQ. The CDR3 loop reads CASSEGENSNQPQHF. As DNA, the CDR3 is TGTGCCAGCAGCGAGGGGGAGAATAGCAATCAGCCCCAGCATTTT.

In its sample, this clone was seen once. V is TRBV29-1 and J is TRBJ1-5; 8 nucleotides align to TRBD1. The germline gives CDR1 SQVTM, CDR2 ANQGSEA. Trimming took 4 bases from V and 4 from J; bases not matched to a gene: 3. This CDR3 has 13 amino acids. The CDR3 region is CSVGGQGNQPQHF. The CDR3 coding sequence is TGCAGCGTTGGTGGACAGGGAAATCAGCCCCAGCATTTT.

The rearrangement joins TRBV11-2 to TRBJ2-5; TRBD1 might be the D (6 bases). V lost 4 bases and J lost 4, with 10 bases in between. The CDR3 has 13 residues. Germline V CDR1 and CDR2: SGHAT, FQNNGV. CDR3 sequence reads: CASSSQGGETQYF. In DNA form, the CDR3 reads TGTGCCAGCAGCTCGCAAGGGGGAGAGACCCAGTACTTC. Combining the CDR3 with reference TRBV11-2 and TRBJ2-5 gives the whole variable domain EAGVAQSPRYKIIEKRQSVAFWCNPISGHATLYWYQQILGQGPKLLIQFQNNGVVDDSQLPKDRFSAERLKGVDSTLKIQPAKLEDSAVYLCASSSQGGETQYFGPGTRLLVL.

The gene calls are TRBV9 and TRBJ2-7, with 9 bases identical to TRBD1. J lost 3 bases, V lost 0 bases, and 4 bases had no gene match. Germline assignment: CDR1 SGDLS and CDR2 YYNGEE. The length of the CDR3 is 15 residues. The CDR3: CASSVAWDRDYEQYF. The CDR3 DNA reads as TGTGCCAGCAGCGTAGCGTGGGACAGGGACTACGAGCAGTACTTC.

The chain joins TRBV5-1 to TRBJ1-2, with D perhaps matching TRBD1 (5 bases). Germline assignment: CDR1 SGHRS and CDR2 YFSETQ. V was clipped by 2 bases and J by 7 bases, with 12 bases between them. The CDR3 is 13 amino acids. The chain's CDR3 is CASSFRVEGGYTF. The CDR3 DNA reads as TGCGCCAGCAGCTTCAGGGTGGAAGGTGGCTACACCTTC.

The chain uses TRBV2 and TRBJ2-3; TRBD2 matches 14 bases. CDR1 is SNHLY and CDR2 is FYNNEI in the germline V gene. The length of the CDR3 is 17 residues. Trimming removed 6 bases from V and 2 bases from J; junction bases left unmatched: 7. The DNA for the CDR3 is TGTGCCAGCAGCTGGACTAGCGGGGGGCCGAACACAGATACGCAGTATTTT. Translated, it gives CASSWTSGGPNTDTQYF.

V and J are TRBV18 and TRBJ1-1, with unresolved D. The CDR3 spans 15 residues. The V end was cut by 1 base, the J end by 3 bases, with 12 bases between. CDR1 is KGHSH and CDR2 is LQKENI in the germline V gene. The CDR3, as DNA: TGTGCCAGCTCACCACGTGCAGGATGGGACACTGAAGCTTTCTTT. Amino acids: CASSPRAGWDTEAFF.

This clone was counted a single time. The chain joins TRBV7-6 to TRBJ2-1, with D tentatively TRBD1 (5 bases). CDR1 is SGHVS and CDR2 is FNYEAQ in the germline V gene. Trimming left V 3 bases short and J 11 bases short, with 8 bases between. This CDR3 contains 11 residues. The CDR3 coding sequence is TGTGCCAGCAGCTTCAGGGTCCAGCAGTTCTTC. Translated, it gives CASSFRVQQFF.

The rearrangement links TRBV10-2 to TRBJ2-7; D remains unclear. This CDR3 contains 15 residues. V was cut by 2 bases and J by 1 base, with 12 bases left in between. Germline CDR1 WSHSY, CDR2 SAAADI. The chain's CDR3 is CASSEPHTVSYEQYF. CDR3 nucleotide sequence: TGCGCCAGCAGTGAGCCCCACACAGTATCCTACGAGCAGTACTTC.

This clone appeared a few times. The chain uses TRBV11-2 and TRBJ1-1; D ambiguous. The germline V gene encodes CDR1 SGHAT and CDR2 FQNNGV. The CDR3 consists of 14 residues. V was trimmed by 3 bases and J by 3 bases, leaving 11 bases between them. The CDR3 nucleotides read TGTGCCAGCAGCTTCGCGAGAGGCCACACTGAAGCTTTCTTT. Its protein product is CASSFARGHTEAFF.

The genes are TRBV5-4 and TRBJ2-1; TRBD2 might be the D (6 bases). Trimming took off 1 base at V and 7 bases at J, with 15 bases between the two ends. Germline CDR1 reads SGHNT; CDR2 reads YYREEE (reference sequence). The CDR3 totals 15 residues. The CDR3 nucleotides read TGTGCCAGCAGCTTGTCAAGCGGGTTATGGAATGAGCAGTTCTTC. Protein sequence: CASSLSSGLWNEQFF.

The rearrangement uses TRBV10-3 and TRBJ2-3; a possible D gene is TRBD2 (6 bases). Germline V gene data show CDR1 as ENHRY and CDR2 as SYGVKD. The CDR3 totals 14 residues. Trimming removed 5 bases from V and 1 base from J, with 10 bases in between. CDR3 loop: CAISRASGTDTQYF. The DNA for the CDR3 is TGTGCCATCAGTAGGGCTAGCGGCACAGATACGCAGTATTTT.